The subject of this entry is one T cell receptor beta chain. Its antigen target is currently unknown. Base qualities are not recorded, but no much larger clone differs from it by a single base. This specimen's time point label, interpreted: around 2 years on ibrutinib. For TCR beta library preparation, 1.5 to 2 micrograms of genomic DNA was extracted from cryopreserved PBMCs. High-throughput TCR beta sequencing was performed on longitudinal blood samples from CLL patients receiving ibrutinib monotherapy. Patients were enrolled in a phase 2 open-label single-center ibrutinib monotherapy trial. V ends up 6 bases short and J 0 bases short, with an unmatched junction base count of 5. The germline V gene encodes CDR1 MNHNS and CDR2 SASEGT. The CDR3, cysteine through phenylalanine, is 14 amino acids long. Solely the CDR3 DNA is kept, with 42 bases framed from the first base. Each clonotype received, on average, 10x coverage in deep resolution sequencing performed on a MiSeq, where the target depth lay between 1 in 1 million and 1 in 200,000 T cells. TCR beta libraries were generated with the immunoSEQ hsTCRB Kit. Regarding the original processing steps: ImmunoSEQ Data Assistant and ImmunoSEQ Analyzer were used for data analysis, and V, D and J genes were assigned according to IMGT definitions. Clonality, with values ranging from 0 to 1, was calculated as one minus the normalized Shannon entropy of productive rearrangement frequencies. Only overrepresented clonotypes making up at least 0.05% of the repertoire of each patient were included in the public clonotype analysis. Approximately 14 age-matched healthy donor repertoires from immuneACCESS were used as controls for clonality. TCRdb carries this immuneACCESS record with in-frame sequences only. Its versions omit some clonotypes, under half of them owing to an unresolved V gene in the studies checked, with the rest unexplained. The V and J calls and clone size come from that table; D and trimming were worked out from the DNA. Recorded for this sample are 100,000 to 150,000 clones; 70% to 90% of them occurred a single time. The ten largest clones capture around 2% of the sample.

This entry is derived from a study of cytotoxic CD8 clonotypes in ibrutinib-treated CLL (dated by TCRdb to the early 2020s). Turning to the overall study: In this cohort, 15 or so patients were treatment-naive and roughly 10 were relapsed/refractory, while some 18 had unmutated IGHV. Responses were partial in roughly 24 patients and complete in 2; after median roughly 69 months follow-up, roughly 15 stayed in remission and some twelve progressed. Samples at response were collected after a median of about 12 months of treatment, with a range of roughly 6 to 40 months. On average, each sample had approximately 260,000 productive templates and approximately 85,000 productive rearrangements. Longitudinal samples were obtainable from about 30% of the 86 participants in the trial. Cryopreserved peripheral blood mononuclear cells were collected before treatment, at response, and at either disease progression or sustained remission. All remission and progressive disease samples were collected while patients were still receiving ibrutinib.

What the study reported, not specific to this receptor: Lymph node repertoires were not examined, and the timing of sampling was not matched between patients in sustained remission and those whose disease progressed. Baseline clonality exceeded that of age-matched healthy donors and correlated strongly with circulating CD8+ T-cell counts. Clonality rose at ibrutinib response, remained stable during sustained remission, and dropped back toward baseline at progression. Public clonotypes were found to be uncommon and were observed to contract or remain stable during treatment; the increase in clonality was shown to reflect expansion of private clonotypes at ibrutinib response.

The sequence was collected from a human donor with chronic lymphocytic leukemia. Sequenced material: PBMCs, taken after 24 months of ibrutinib treatment. The rearrangement joined TRBV6-1 to TRBJ2-7; 7 bases in the junction line up with TRBD1. The CDR3 protein sequence reads: CASRSGGSSYEQYF. The sequence in DNA is TGTGCCAGCAGGTCAGGGGGTTCCTCCTACGAGCAGTACTTC.